Below, one T cell receptor (beta chain) is given with its context. The sample belongs to a study of blood T cell repertoires in COVID-19. There are 13 residues in the CDR3. Trimming shortened V by 8 bases and J by 0 bases, and 10 bases separated the two germline ends. Germline V gene lookup returns CDR1 ENHRY and CDR2 SYGVKD. Profiled with immunoSEQ multiplex PCR; TCRdb holds only in-frame clones, not every one. The profile shows about 480,000 clones, 85% to 90% of them singletons. Sequenced input: PBMCs or T cells enriched from blood (not recorded which). The TCR was taken from a middle-aged woman who had recovered from COVID-19. The chain has TRBV10-3 and TRBJ1-1, with D unclear. The CDR3: CAIGAVMNTEAFF. As DNA, the CDR3 is TGTGCCATCGGAGCAGTCATGAACACTGAAGCTTTCTTT.